Listed below are T cell receptor beta chains from one sample, sequenced in a study of early T cells in non-severe SARS-CoV-2 infection. A single record per CDR3 protein comes from TCRdb applying MiXCR to the 5' RACE reads. The data show roughly 69,000 distinct CDR3 sequences, with more than 8.5% seen just once and roughly 15% held by the top ten. This specimen consisted of whole blood, obtained at baseline. Receptor source: an adult who was a healthcare worker with PCR-confirmed SARS-CoV-2 infection or an uninfected control (not recorded which). Each CDR3 is given with its conserved first and last residue. The order of the fields is CDR3 length, D gene, V gene, clone size, J gene, CDR3 protein, CDR3 DNA. D genes are given only for firm matches. Size is omitted from some rows. Given values are once, few, many or a class for expanded clones.

13	TRBD2	TRBV7-8	many	TRBJ2-3	CASRPLAADTQYF	TGTGCCAGCAGGCCACTAGCGGCAGATACGCAGTATTTT
16	NA	TRBV10-2	many	TRBJ1-1	CASSEGSVRLNTEAFF	TGCGCCAGCAGTGAGGGCTCGGTACGGTTGAACACTGAAGCTTTCTTT
16	TRBD2	TRBV12-3/TRBV12-4	many	TRBJ2-6	CASSGGGSSGANVLTF	TGTGCCAGCAGTGGGGGAGGGAGCTCTGGGGCCAACGTCCTGACTTTC
16	NA	TRBV28	NA	TRBJ2-1	CASSLSLVSPYNEQFF	TGTGCCAGCAGTTTATCTCTAGTGTCCCCCTACAATGAGCAGTTCTTC
14	NA	TRBV6-6	many	TRBJ2-3	CASIGRHSTDTQYF	TGTGCCAGCATTGGTAGACATAGCACAGATACGCAGTATTTT
16	NA	TRBV7-9	few	TRBJ2-4	CASTLPGHTSQNIQYF	TGTGCCAGCACCTTACCGGGACATACCTCTCAAAACATTCAGTACTTC
13	NA	TRBV20-1	many	TRBJ1-4	CSAREHRGEKLFF	TGCAGTGCTAGAGAACATCGGGGTGAAAAACTGTTTTTT
15	NA	TRBV12-3/TRBV12-4	NA	TRBJ2-4	CASSSIGLAKNIQYF	TGTGCCAGCAGCTCGATTGGTTTAGCCAAAAACATTCAGTACTTC
12	NA	TRBV10-2	many	TRBJ2-7	CATRVADYEQYF	TGCGCCACCAGAGTGGCAGACTACGAGCAGTACTTC
14	TRBD2	TRBV7-2	many	TRBJ2-7	CASSLAQRGHEQYF	TGTGCCAGCAGCTTAGCGCAGCGGGGGCACGAGCAGTACTTC
13	TRBD1	TRBV20-1	NA	TRBJ1-6	CSAKDRGDSPLHF	TGCAGTGCTAAAGACAGGGGAGATTCACCCCTCCACTTT
14	TRBD1	TRBV5-4	many	TRBJ2-7	CASSLDGQAYEQYF	TGTGCCAGCAGCTTGGACGGACAGGCCTACGAGCAGTACTTC
12	NA	TRBV18	few	TRBJ2-2	CTSSPGTGELFF	TGTACCAGCTCACCAGGGACCGGGGAGCTGTTTTTT
16	TRBD1	TRBV9	many	TRBJ1-6	CASSVASGTAGSPLHF	TGTGCCAGCAGCGTAGCCTCCGGGACAGCCGGTTCACCCCTCCACTTT
14	NA	TRBV7-2	many	TRBJ2-1	CASSLDGTYNEQFF	TGTGCCAGCAGCTTAGACGGGACCTACAATGAGCAGTTCTTC
12	NA	TRBV28	many	TRBJ2-1	CASRVGTNEQFF	TGTGCCAGCAGGGTAGGTACGAATGAGCAGTTCTTC
16	NA	TRBV9	NA	TRBJ2-3	CASSVSLSGGTDTQYF	TGTGCCAGCAGCGTGTCCCTTAGCGGTGGCACAGATACGCAGTATTTT
15	NA	TRBV6-5	NA	TRBJ1-5	CASSYSVVGNQPQHF	TGTGCCAGCAGTTACTCGGTCGTCGGCAATCAGCCCCAGCATTTT
13	NA	TRBV10-2	NA	TRBJ2-7	CASSEEDGYEQYF	TGCGCCAGCAGTGAGGAGGACGGCTACGAGCAGTACTTC
13	NA	TRBV28	many	TRBJ1-2	CASSQSSVYGYTF	TGTGCCAGCAGTCAGTCCAGTGTCTATGGCTACACCTTC
13	NA	TRBV14	NA	TRBJ2-5	CASSQGNGETQYF	TGTGCCAGCAGCCAGGGGAATGGAGAGACCCAGTACTTC
13	TRBD1	TRBV2	NA	TRBJ1-1	CASRSEGAAEAFF	TGTGCCAGCAGATCCGAGGGGGCGGCTGAAGCTTTCTTT
12	NA	TRBV5-5	many	TRBJ2-7	CASVGRSYEQYF	TGTGCCAGCGTCGGCCGCTCCTACGAGCAGTACTTC
14	TRBD2	TRBV28	many	TRBJ2-1	CASTNGGLRNEQFF	TGTGCCAGCACCAACGGGGGGTTGCGCAATGAGCAGTTCTTC
14	TRBD2	TRBV6-6	few	TRBJ2-7	CASSRASGAYEQYF	TGTGCCAGCAGCCGAGCTAGCGGAGCCTACGAGCAGTACTTC
15	TRBD2	TRBV15	few	TRBJ2-1	CATSRGLAGTSEQFF	TGTGCCACCAGCAGGGGACTAGCGGGAACGAGTGAGCAGTTCTTC
13	NA	TRBV6-2/TRBV6-3	many	TRBJ1-1	CASIRQGWSEAFF	TGTGCCAGCATTCGCCAGGGCTGGTCTGAAGCTTTCTTT
12	NA	TRBV10-2	NA	TRBJ2-7	CASTGSSYEQYF	TGCGCCAGCACAGGGAGCTCCTACGAGCAGTACTTC
14	NA	TRBV20-1	NA	TRBJ1-5	CSARVHYSNQPQHF	TGCAGTGCTAGAGTCCACTATAGCAATCAGCCCCAGCATTTT
14	NA	TRBV7-2	NA	TRBJ2-3	CASSFDDTVDTQYF	TGTGCCAGCAGCTTCGACGACACGGTAGATACGCAGTATTTT
15	NA	TRBV14	NA	TRBJ2-5	CASSQTREVVETQYF	TGTGCCAGCAGCCAAACCCGGGAAGTTGTTGAGACCCAGTACTTC
15	TRBD1	TRBV7-8	many	TRBJ2-2	CASSDDRGDTGELFF	TGTGCCAGCAGCGATGACAGGGGTGACACCGGGGAGCTGTTTTTT
13	TRBD1	TRBV29-1	NA	TRBJ2-7	CSVAQQGAIEQYF	TGCAGCGTTGCCCAACAGGGGGCGATTGAGCAGTACTTC
16	NA	TRBV20-1	NA	TRBJ1-5	CSAREPPEVANQPQHF	TGCAGTGCTAGAGAACCCCCGGAGGTAGCGAATCAGCCCCAGCATTTT
14	NA	TRBV7-9	NA	TRBJ2-2	CASSNRANTGELFF	TGTGCCAGCAGCAACCGGGCCAACACCGGGGAGCTGTTTTTT
17	TRBD2	TRBV5-5	NA	TRBJ2-5	CASSLLGLAGNQETQYF	TGTGCCAGCAGCTTGCTTGGACTAGCGGGGAACCAAGAGACCCAGTACTTC
15	TRBD2	TRBV7-2	many	TRBJ2-5	CASSLARGSQETQYF	TGTGCCAGCAGCTTAGCGCGGGGGTCCCAAGAGACCCAGTACTTC
16	TRBD2	TRBV25-1	many	TRBJ2-3	CASSDEQREGTDTQYF	TGTGCCAGCAGTGATGAGCAGCGGGAGGGCACAGATACGCAGTATTTT
16	NA	TRBV12-3/TRBV12-4	many	TRBJ2-3	CASSPRPGEGTDTQYF	TGTGCCAGCAGTCCTCGGCCAGGGGAAGGCACAGATACGCAGTATTTT